This T cell receptor beta chain was recovered during a study of spatial heterogeneity in lung cancer. Looking at the study overall: Alpha-chain detections were consistently fewer than beta-chain detections among the sequences.

The germline V and J ends were trimmed by 4 bases and 7 bases, with 10 bases remaining between them. Germline values: CDR1 SGHTA, CDR2 FQGNSA. The CDR3 spans 13 residues. TCRdb reanalysed the 5' RACE reads using MiXCR and keeps one entry per CDR3 protein. Of nearly 1,500 distinct CDR3 sequences in the sample, 6.5% to 10% were seen once. The time point is: sample taken at primary tumor resection. In each case, whole RNA from tumor, nontumor lung or frozen PBMC was sequenced unsorted. The table lists this clonotype with many counts. This beta chain is a stray read from a library made for alpha chains; its abundance is not meaningful.

The chain couples TRBV7-2 to TRBJ1-4; D is uncertain. Here the sequenced sample was normal lung tissue next to the tumor, taken at surgery. The sequence was collected from a female donor with early-stage non-small cell lung cancer. CDR3 DNA: TGTGCCAGCAGCTCTAAGCGGGGTGAAAAACTGTTTTTT. Amino acids: CASSSKRGEKLFF.